This T cell receptor beta chain was retrieved from a study of blood T cell repertoires in COVID-19. Overall study: Both acute and convalescent COVID-19 samples were obtained from the United States, Italy and Spain.

CDR3 length equals 15 residues. Trimming took 3 bases from V and 7 from J; bases not matched to a gene: 12. Germline CDR1 and CDR2: MNHEY and SMNVEV (reference sequence). Method: immunoSEQ multiplex PCR; TCRdb's copy keeps in-frame clones and lacks some. The table has under 300,000 clones, approximately 85% seen once; the top ten hold about 6.9%. The sequenced material came from PBMCs or T cells enriched from blood (not recorded which). The source is a woman between 50 and 59 years old who had been exposed to COVID-19. The rearrangement links TRBV27 to TRBJ2-7; TRBD1 agrees at 7 bases. In DNA, the CDR3 is TGTGCCAGCAGTTTTGAGGGGACAGCGATGGGTGAGCAGTACTTC. Translated, it gives CASSFEGTAMGEQYF.